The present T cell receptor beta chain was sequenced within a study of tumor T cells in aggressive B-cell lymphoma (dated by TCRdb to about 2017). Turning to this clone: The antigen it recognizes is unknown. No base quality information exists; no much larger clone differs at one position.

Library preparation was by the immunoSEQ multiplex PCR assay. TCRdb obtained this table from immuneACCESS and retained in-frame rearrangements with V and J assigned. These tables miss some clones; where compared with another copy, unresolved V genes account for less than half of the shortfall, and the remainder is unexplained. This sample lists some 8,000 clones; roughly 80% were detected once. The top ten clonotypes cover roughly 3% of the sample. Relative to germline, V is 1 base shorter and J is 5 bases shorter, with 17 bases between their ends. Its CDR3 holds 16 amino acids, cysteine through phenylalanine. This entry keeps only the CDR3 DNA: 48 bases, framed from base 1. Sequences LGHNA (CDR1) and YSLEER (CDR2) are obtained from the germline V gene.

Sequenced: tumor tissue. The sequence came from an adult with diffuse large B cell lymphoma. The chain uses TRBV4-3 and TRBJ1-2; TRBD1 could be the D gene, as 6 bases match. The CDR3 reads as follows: CASSQGRGAEGYGYTF. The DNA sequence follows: TGCGCCAGCAGCCAAGGTCGGGGGGCTGAGGGGTATGGCTACACCTTC.